Sequencing of this T cell receptor beta chain was carried out in a study of blood T cell repertoires in COVID-19. For the study at large: The origin of the acute and convalescent COVID-19 samples was the United States, Italy and Spain. Sample material is recorded as cDNA or gDNA derived from T cells, B-cell-depleted T cells, or PBMCs.

Profiled with immunoSEQ multiplex PCR; TCRdb holds only in-frame clones, not every one. The table lists 250,000 to 350,000 clones, 89% of them singletons. The sequence derives from a woman aged 40 to 50 who had recovered from COVID-19. Source material: peripheral blood.

The CDR3 spells CASSQPGQPDEAFF. The CDR3 DNA is TGTGCCAGCAGCCAACCCGGACAGCCAGATGAAGCTTTCTTT. V is TRBV3-1 (or the pseudogene TRBV3-2) and J is TRBJ1-1; a possible D gene is TRBD1 (6 bases). This CDR3 contains 14 residues. The V gene's germline CDR1 is LGHDT and CDR2 YNNKEL (reference sequence). Deletions cut 2 bases from V and 7 bases from J, with 14 bases between.